A selection of T cell receptor beta chains follows, all from one sample in a study of T cell responses to AZD1222 COVID-19 vaccine. Using immunoSEQ multiplex PCR, the repertoire was profiled, and TCRdb retains in-frame clones only, with some absent. The profile shows over 85,000 clones, 94% of them singletons. The material was peripheral blood, obtained 28 days after the second AZD1222 dose. Every receptor here comes from an adult who received the AZD1222 COVID-19 vaccine. CDR3s include the opening cysteine and the closing phenylalanine or tryptophan. The order of the fields is D gene, CDR3 length, V gene, J gene, clone size, CDR3 protein, CDR3 DNA. A D gene is named only where the DNA matches it firmly. For some rows the clone size is stated as once, few or many, or as a class when expanded; others skip it.

d_call: TRBD2; cdr3_length: 21; v_call: TRBV4-1; j_call: TRBJ2-2; clone_size: NA; cdr3_aa: CASSRAGGRLAGGAGTGELFF; cdr3_nt: TGCGCCAGCAGCCGAGCGGGAGGTAGACTAGCGGGAGGGGCCGGCACCGGGGAGCTGTTTTTT
d_call: NA; cdr3_length: 15; v_call: TRBV21-1; j_call: TRBJ2-7; clone_size: NA; cdr3_aa: CASSKRREKPVEQYF; cdr3_nt: TGTGCCAGCAGCAAGCGGAGGGAAAAACCTGTCGAGCAGTACTTC
d_call: NA; cdr3_length: 14; v_call: TRBV14; j_call: TRBJ1-1; clone_size: NA; cdr3_aa: CASSQVGRDTEAFF; cdr3_nt: TGTGCCAGCAGCCAAGTGGGCAGGGACACTGAAGCTTTCTTT
d_call: TRBD1; cdr3_length: 15; v_call: TRBV5-1; j_call: TRBJ1-6; clone_size: NA; cdr3_aa: CASAGQGMGNSPLHF; cdr3_nt: TGCGCCAGCGCGGGACAGGGCATGGGTAATTCACCCCTCCACTTT
d_call: NA; cdr3_length: 14; v_call: TRBV27; j_call: TRBJ1-2; clone_size: NA; cdr3_aa: CASSFAGWNYGYTF; cdr3_nt: TGTGCCAGCAGTTTTGCAGGGTGGAACTATGGCTACACCTTC
d_call: NA; cdr3_length: 15; v_call: TRBV6-5; j_call: TRBJ1-1; clone_size: once; cdr3_aa: CASRALASVNTEAFF; cdr3_nt: TGTGCCAGCAGGGCGTTGGCCTCGGTGAACACTGAAGCTTTCTTT
d_call: NA; cdr3_length: 13; v_call: TRBV6-5; j_call: TRBJ1-2; clone_size: NA; cdr3_aa: CASSPQINYGYTF; cdr3_nt: TGTGCCAGCAGTCCCCAGATTAACTATGGCTACACCTTC
d_call: TRBD1; cdr3_length: 14; v_call: TRBV6-6; j_call: TRBJ1-2; clone_size: NA; cdr3_aa: CASKTGADGYGYTF; cdr3_nt: TGTGCCAGCAAAACAGGGGCAGACGGCTATGGCTACACCTTC
d_call: NA; cdr3_length: 17; v_call: TRBV25-1; j_call: TRBJ1-2; clone_size: NA; cdr3_aa: CASSETGTPTYNYGYTF; cdr3_nt: TGTGCCAGCAGTGAAACAGGCACACCAACCTATAACTATGGCTACACCTTC
d_call: NA; cdr3_length: 13; v_call: TRBV5-4; j_call: TRBJ2-2; clone_size: once; cdr3_aa: CASRGPNTGELFF; cdr3_nt: TGTGCCAGCAGGGGACCCAACACCGGGGAGCTGTTTTTT
d_call: NA; cdr3_length: 15; v_call: TRBV29-1; j_call: TRBJ1-5; clone_size: NA; cdr3_aa: CSASTAWGADQPQHF; cdr3_nt: TGCAGCGCAAGTACGGCCTGGGGGGCTGATCAGCCCCAGCATTTT
d_call: NA; cdr3_length: 11; v_call: TRBV29-1; j_call: TRBJ1-2; clone_size: NA; cdr3_aa: CSVGTRGSYTF; cdr3_nt: TGCAGCGTCGGCACGAGGGGAAGCTACACCTTC
d_call: NA; cdr3_length: 12; v_call: TRBV7-6; j_call: TRBJ1-1; clone_size: NA; cdr3_aa: CASSLPAPQAFF; cdr3_nt: TGTGCCAGCAGCTTACCAGCCCCGCAGGCTTTCTTT
d_call: NA; cdr3_length: 15; v_call: TRBV5-5; j_call: TRBJ1-1; clone_size: NA; cdr3_aa: CASSLVRNSNTEAFF; cdr3_nt: TGTGCCAGCAGCTTGGTCCGGAACTCGAACACTGAAGCTTTCTTT
d_call: TRBD1; cdr3_length: 15; v_call: TRBV15; j_call: TRBJ2-7; clone_size: NA; cdr3_aa: CATSRDRALLWEQYF; cdr3_nt: TGTGCCACCAGCAGGGACAGGGCGCTACTGTGGGAGCAGTACTTC
d_call: NA; cdr3_length: 12; v_call: TRBV11-3; j_call: TRBJ2-1; clone_size: NA; cdr3_aa: CASSYRSDEQFF; cdr3_nt: TGTGCCAGCAGCTACCGGAGCGATGAGCAGTTCTTC
d_call: NA; cdr3_length: 18; v_call: TRBV21-1; j_call: TRBJ1-1; clone_size: NA; cdr3_aa: CASSTRGELRRGYTEAFF; cdr3_nt: TGTGCCAGCAGCACCCGAGGGGAGCTTAGACGGGGTTACACTGAAGCTTTCTTT
d_call: NA; cdr3_length: 14; v_call: TRBV18; j_call: TRBJ1-1; clone_size: few; cdr3_aa: CASSPEIAGTEAFF; cdr3_nt: TGTGCCAGCTCACCAGAGATCGCAGGAACTGAAGCTTTCTTT
d_call: TRBD2; cdr3_length: 18; v_call: TRBV14; j_call: TRBJ2-2; clone_size: NA; cdr3_aa: CASRHPISGSLLTGELFF; cdr3_nt: TGTGCCAGCAGGCACCCTATTAGCGGGAGTCTGTTAACCGGGGAGCTGTTTTTT
d_call: TRBD1; cdr3_length: 12; v_call: TRBV19; j_call: TRBJ2-4; clone_size: NA; cdr3_aa: CATEGDRNIQYF; cdr3_nt: TGTGCCACCGAGGGGGACAGAAACATTCAGTACTTC
d_call: NA; cdr3_length: 15; v_call: TRBV18; j_call: TRBJ1-2; clone_size: NA; cdr3_aa: CASSPNDPADYGYTF; cdr3_nt: TGTGCCAGCTCACCAAACGACCCAGCTGACTATGGCTACACCTTC
d_call: TRBD1; cdr3_length: 14; v_call: TRBV5-1; j_call: TRBJ1-3; clone_size: NA; cdr3_aa: CASRGTGDGNTIYF; cdr3_nt: TGCGCCAGCAGAGGGACAGGGGACGGAAACACCATATATTTT
d_call: TRBD2; cdr3_length: 15; v_call: TRBV7-6; j_call: TRBJ2-7; clone_size: NA; cdr3_aa: CASTLEVAGTSEQYF; cdr3_nt: TGTGCCAGCACCCTCGAAGTAGCGGGGACTAGCGAGCAGTACTTC
d_call: NA; cdr3_length: 14; v_call: TRBV6-5; j_call: TRBJ1-3; clone_size: NA; cdr3_aa: CASRLPGAGNTIYF; cdr3_nt: TGTGCCAGCAGACTCCCAGGGGCTGGAAACACCATATATTTT
d_call: NA; cdr3_length: 13; v_call: TRBV18; j_call: TRBJ2-3; clone_size: NA; cdr3_aa: CASSTGGADTQYF; cdr3_nt: TGTGCCAGCTCGACAGGCGGGGCAGATACGCAGTATTTT
d_call: NA; cdr3_length: 15; v_call: TRBV29-1; j_call: TRBJ2-1; clone_size: NA; cdr3_aa: CSVEGGAISYNEQFF; cdr3_nt: TGCAGCGTTGAAGGGGGGGCGATCTCCTACAATGAGCAGTTCTTC
d_call: NA; cdr3_length: 13; v_call: TRBV7-9; j_call: TRBJ1-1; clone_size: NA; cdr3_aa: CASSPPVGDEAFF; cdr3_nt: TGTGCCAGCAGCCCCCCGGTGGGGGACGAAGCTTTCTTT
d_call: TRBD1; cdr3_length: 19; v_call: TRBV30; j_call: TRBJ1-5; clone_size: NA; cdr3_aa: CAWSVLPGQGARGNQPQHF; cdr3_nt: TGTGCCTGGAGTGTCTTACCGGGACAGGGGGCGCGTGGCAATCAGCCCCAGCATTTT
d_call: NA; cdr3_length: 13; v_call: TRBV2; j_call: TRBJ2-5; clone_size: NA; cdr3_aa: CASRRGEQETQYF; cdr3_nt: TGTGCCAGCCGCCGTGGGGAGCAAGAGACCCAGTACTTC
d_call: TRBD1; cdr3_length: 18; v_call: TRBV3-1/TRBV3-2; j_call: TRBJ1-2; clone_size: NA; cdr3_aa: CASSQASRDRVAFYGYTF; cdr3_nt: TGTGCCAGCAGCCAAGCTTCCCGGGACAGGGTGGCCTTCTATGGCTACACCTTC
d_call: NA; cdr3_length: 15; v_call: TRBV7-9; j_call: TRBJ1-6; clone_size: NA; cdr3_aa: CASSLAEARNSPLHF; cdr3_nt: TGTGCCAGCAGCTTAGCCGAGGCGAGGAATTCACCCCTCCACTTT
d_call: NA; cdr3_length: 14; v_call: TRBV2; j_call: TRBJ1-2; clone_size: NA; cdr3_aa: CASSEQGLEYGYTF; cdr3_nt: TGTGCCAGCAGTGAGCAGGGTCTGGAATACGGCTACACCTTC
d_call: NA; cdr3_length: 15; v_call: TRBV27; j_call: TRBJ2-1; clone_size: NA; cdr3_aa: CASKMASGIYNEQFF; cdr3_nt: TGTGCCAGCAAAATGGCTTCTGGGATTTACAATGAGCAGTTCTTC
d_call: NA; cdr3_length: 16; v_call: TRBV7-9; j_call: TRBJ2-1; clone_size: NA; cdr3_aa: CASSSPGGGSLYEQFF; cdr3_nt: TGTGCCAGCAGCTCTCCCGGGGGCGGGAGTCTCTATGAGCAGTTCTTC
d_call: NA; cdr3_length: 11; v_call: TRBV11-2; j_call: TRBJ2-5; clone_size: NA; cdr3_aa: CASSSGQTQYF; cdr3_nt: TGTGCCAGCAGCTCCGGACAGACCCAGTACTTC
d_call: NA; cdr3_length: 11; v_call: TRBV29-1; j_call: TRBJ1-2; clone_size: NA; cdr3_aa: CSVDRVVGYTF; cdr3_nt: TGCAGCGTTGACAGGGTAGTTGGCTACACCTTC
d_call: TRBD1; cdr3_length: 11; v_call: TRBV12-3/TRBV12-4; j_call: TRBJ2-7; clone_size: NA; cdr3_aa: CASSSDRGQYF; cdr3_nt: TGTGCCAGCAGCAGCGACAGGGGGCAGTACTTC
d_call: TRBD1; cdr3_length: 16; v_call: TRBV19; j_call: TRBJ1-6; clone_size: NA; cdr3_aa: CASSQSGTGGSSPLHF; cdr3_nt: TGTGCCAGTAGTCAAAGTGGGACAGGGGGATCCTCACCCCTCCACTTT
d_call: TRBD1; cdr3_length: 15; v_call: TRBV7-9; j_call: TRBJ1-5; clone_size: NA; cdr3_aa: CASSLQGESNQPQHF; cdr3_nt: TGTGCCAGCAGCCTACAGGGGGAAAGCAATCAGCCCCAGCATTTT
d_call: NA; cdr3_length: 13; v_call: TRBV19; j_call: TRBJ1-5; clone_size: NA; cdr3_aa: CASSTPPEGPQHF; cdr3_nt: TGTGCCAGTAGTACCCCGCCCGAGGGGCCCCAGCATTTT
d_call: NA; cdr3_length: 15; v_call: TRBV7-9; j_call: TRBJ2-1; clone_size: NA; cdr3_aa: CASSERGAPYNEQFF; cdr3_nt: TGTGCCAGCAGCGAACGGGGGGCCCCCTACAATGAGCAGTTCTTC
d_call: TRBD1; cdr3_length: 16; v_call: TRBV3-1/TRBV3-2; j_call: TRBJ1-2; clone_size: NA; cdr3_aa: CASSPRGQGLVGGYTF; cdr3_nt: TGTGCCAGCAGCCCGCGTGGACAGGGTTTGGTTGGTGGCTACACCTTC